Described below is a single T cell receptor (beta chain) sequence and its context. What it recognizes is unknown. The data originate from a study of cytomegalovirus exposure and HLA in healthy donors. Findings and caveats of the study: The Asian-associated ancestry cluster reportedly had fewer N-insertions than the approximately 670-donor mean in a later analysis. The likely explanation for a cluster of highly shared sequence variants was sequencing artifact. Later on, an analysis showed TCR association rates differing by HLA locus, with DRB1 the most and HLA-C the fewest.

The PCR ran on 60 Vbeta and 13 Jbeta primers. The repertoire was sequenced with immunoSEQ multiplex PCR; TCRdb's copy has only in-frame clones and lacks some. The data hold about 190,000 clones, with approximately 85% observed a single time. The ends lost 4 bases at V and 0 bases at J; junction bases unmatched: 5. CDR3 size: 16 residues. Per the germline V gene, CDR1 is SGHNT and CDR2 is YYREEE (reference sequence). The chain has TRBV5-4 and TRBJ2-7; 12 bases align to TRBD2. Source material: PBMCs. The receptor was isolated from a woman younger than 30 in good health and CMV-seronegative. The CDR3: CASSHGLAGNSYEQYF. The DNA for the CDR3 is TGTGCCAGCAGCCACGGACTAGCGGGAAACTCCTACGAGCAGTACTTC.